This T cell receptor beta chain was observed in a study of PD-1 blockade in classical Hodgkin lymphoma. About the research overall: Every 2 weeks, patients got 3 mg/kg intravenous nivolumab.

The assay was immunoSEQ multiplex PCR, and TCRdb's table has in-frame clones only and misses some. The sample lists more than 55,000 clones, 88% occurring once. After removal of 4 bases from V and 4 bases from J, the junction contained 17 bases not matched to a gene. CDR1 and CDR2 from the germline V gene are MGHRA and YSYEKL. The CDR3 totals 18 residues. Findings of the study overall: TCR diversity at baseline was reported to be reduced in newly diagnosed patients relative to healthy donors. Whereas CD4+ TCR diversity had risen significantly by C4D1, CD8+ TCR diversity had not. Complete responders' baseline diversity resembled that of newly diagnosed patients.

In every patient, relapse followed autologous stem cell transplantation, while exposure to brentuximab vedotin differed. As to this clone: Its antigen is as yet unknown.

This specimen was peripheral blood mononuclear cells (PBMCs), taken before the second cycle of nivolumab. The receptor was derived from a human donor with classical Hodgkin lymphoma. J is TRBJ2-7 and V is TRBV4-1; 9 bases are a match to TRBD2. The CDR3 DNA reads TGCGCCAGCAGCCCCCTCGGTAATAGCGGGGGAGAGTTATACGAGCAGTACTTC. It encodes CASSPLGNSGGELYEQYF.